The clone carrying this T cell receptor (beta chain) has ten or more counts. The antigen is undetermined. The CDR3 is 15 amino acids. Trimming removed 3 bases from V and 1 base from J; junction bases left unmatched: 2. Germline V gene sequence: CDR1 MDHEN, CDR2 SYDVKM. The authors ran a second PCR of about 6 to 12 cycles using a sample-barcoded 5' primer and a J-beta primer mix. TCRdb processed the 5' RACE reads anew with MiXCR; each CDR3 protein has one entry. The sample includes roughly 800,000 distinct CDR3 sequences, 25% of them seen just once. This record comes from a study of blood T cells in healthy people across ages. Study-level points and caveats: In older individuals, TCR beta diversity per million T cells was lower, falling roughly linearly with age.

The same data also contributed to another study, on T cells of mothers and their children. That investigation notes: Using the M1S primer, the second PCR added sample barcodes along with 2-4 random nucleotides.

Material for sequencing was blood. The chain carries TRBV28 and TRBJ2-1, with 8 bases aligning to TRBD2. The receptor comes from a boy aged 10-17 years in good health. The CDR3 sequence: CASSFLAGSYNEQFF. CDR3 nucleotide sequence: TGTGCCAGCAGTTTCTTAGCGGGGTCCTACAATGAGCAGTTCTTC.